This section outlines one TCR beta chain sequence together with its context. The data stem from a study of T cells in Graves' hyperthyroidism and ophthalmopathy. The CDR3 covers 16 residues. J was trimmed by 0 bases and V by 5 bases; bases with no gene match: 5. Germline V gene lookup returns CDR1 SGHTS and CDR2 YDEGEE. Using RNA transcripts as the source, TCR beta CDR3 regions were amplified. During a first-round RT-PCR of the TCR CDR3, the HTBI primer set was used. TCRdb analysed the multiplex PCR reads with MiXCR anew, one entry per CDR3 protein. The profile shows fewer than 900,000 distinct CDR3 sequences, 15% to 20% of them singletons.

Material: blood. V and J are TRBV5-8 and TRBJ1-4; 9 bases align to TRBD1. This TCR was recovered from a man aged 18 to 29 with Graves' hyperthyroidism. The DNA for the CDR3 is TGTGCCAGCAGTCACGGACAGGGGACAACTAATGAAAAACTGTTTTTT. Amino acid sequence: CASSHGQGTTNEKLFF.